The 6 T cell receptor beta chains below all came from one sample that was sequenced in a study of human T cells and chemical hapten exposure. Each CDR3 protein is one row after TCRdb ran MiXCR on the RACE reads. Of around 300,000 distinct CDR3 sequences listed, over 5% were seen once; the top ten hold around 8.6%. Time point given: pre-sensitization, week 0. The treatment was: therapeutic diphenylcyclopropenone sensitization with weekly scalp DPC. The sequences come from whole blood, collected in connection with sensitization to the hapten diphenylcyclopropenone (DPC). Source of these receptors: a woman under 30 with alopecia areata. Some clones in this sample may be carry-over from other donors' samples.

On this clonotype itself: One base away lies a much larger clone, so this may be a sequencing read error. V and J are TRBV28 and TRBJ2-7; D ambiguous. The CDR3 loop spans 12 amino acids. Per the germline V gene, CDR1 is MDHEN and CDR2 is SYDVKM. In DNA form, the CDR3 reads TGTGTCAGCAACATTCCCGGGTACGAGCAGTACTTC. This encodes CVSNIPGYEQYF.

This clonotype was seen many times. J is TRBJ1-4 and V is TRBV12-5, with D unresolved. Germline V lookup: CDR1 LGHNT, CDR2 FRNRAP. This CDR3 is 17 amino acids long. Trimming removed 5 bases at V and 8 bases at J, with 24 bases between. The CDR3 region is CASGPPLDIGAGEKLFF. The CDR3 nucleotides are TGTGCTAGTGGTCCCCCTCTTGATATCGGTGCAGGAGAAAAACTGTTTTTT.

This clonotype was seen at least ten times. V gene TRBV11-2 combines with J gene TRBJ1-1; D remains ambiguous. The CDR3 loop spans 10 amino acids. The V end was cut by 0 bases, the J end by 11 bases, with 4 bases between. The V gene's germline CDR1 is SGHAT and CDR2 FQNNGV. CDR3 in DNA: TGTGCCAGCAGCTTAGAGTCGGCTTTCTTT. It is translated as CASSLESAFF. Variable domain in full (rest from reference TRBV11-2 and TRBJ1-1): EAGVAQSPRYKIIEKRQSVAFWCNPISGHATLYWYQQILGQGPKLLIQFQNNGVVDDSQLPKDRFSAERLKGVDSTLKIQPAKLEDSAVYLCASSLESAFFGQGTRLTVV.

As to this clonotype: At one end the junction does not follow the germline gene, possibly because of a read error. This sequence joins TRBV14 and TRBJ2-1; D gene ambiguous. CDR1 is SGHDN, CDR2 FVKESK, per germline. The CDR3 runs to 12 residues. CDR3 coding DNA: TGTGCCAGCAGCCAAGCACCCCCGCTAATGGTCTTC. It yields the protein CASSQAPPLMVF.

This clonotype was observed many times. The V and J genes are TRBV10-3 and TRBJ1-5; D not resolved. Germline assignment: CDR1 ENHRY and CDR2 SYGVKD. Trimming cost V 2 bases and J 4 bases, with 3 bases left between them. The CDR3 contains 12 residues. The CDR3 DNA reads as TGTGCCATCAGTGAGGGTAATCAGCCCCAGCATTTT. Protein product: CAISEGNQPQHF.

This clonotype was detected ten times or more. The gene calls are TRBV20-1 and TRBJ1-4; D is possibly TRBD1 (6 bases). The germline gives CDR1 DFQATT, CDR2 SNEGSKA (reference sequence). V shed 0 bases and J shed 7 bases, with 9 bases lying between them. The CDR3 runs 13 residues. The CDR3 nucleotides read TGCAGTGCTAGAGAGGGGGCTGGTGAAAAACTGTTTTTT. The encoded protein is CSAREGAGEKLFF.